These 18 T cell receptor beta chains came from one sample sequenced in a study of control samples from healthy donors and cancer patients. The assay was immunoSEQ multiplex PCR, and TCRdb's table has in-frame clones only and misses some. The data show some 120,000 clones, roughly 90% seen once. The sequenced sample consisted of blood. All receptors derive from a man aged 50-60 years in good health.

The chain uses TRBV5-5 and TRBJ2-3; D tentatively fits TRBD1 or TRBD2 (6 bases each). The CDR3 runs to 14 residues. The germline gives CDR1 SGHKS, CDR2 YYEKEE (reference sequence). Trimming removed 0 bases at V and 6 bases at J, with 11 bases between. The CDR3 coding sequence is TGTGCCAGCAGCTTGGTGCAGGGGAGGGATACGCAGTATTTT. Residues: CASSLVQGRDTQYF. The variable domain in full, completed from reference TRBV5-5 and TRBJ2-3, reads DAGVTQSPTHLIKTRGQQVTLRCSPISGHKSVSWYQQVLGQGPQFIFQYYEKEERGRGNFPDRFSARQFPNYSSELNVNALLLGDSALYLCASSLVQGRDTQYFGPGTRLTVL.

The V gene is TRBV7-2, the J gene TRBJ2-7; 11 bases are shared with TRBD1. Germline CDR1 is SGHTA and CDR2 is FQGNSA. V was clipped by 6 bases and J by 7 bases; unmatched bases: 5. This CDR3 is built from 13 residues. The CDR3 nucleotides read TGTGCCAGCAGTTTCTGGGACAGGGGGGAGCAGTACTTC. It yields the protein CASSFWDRGEQYF.

The rearrangement joins TRBV11-2 to TRBJ1-5; D gene ambiguous. CDR3 size: 12 residues. With 6 bases removed from V and 5 bases from J, the gap between germline ends came to 8 bases. CDR1 is SGHAT and CDR2 is FQNNGV in the germline V gene. The CDR3 nucleotides are TGTGCCAGCAGTCAAAACGATCAGCCCCAGCATTTT. Protein: CASSQNDQPQHF.

In this sample, this clone turned up a few times. The chain employs TRBV2 and TRBJ2-7; a possible D gene is TRBD1 (6 bases). The germline V and J ends were trimmed by 6 bases and 5 bases, with 11 bases remaining between them. The CDR3 runs 12 residues. The V gene's germline CDR1 is SNHLY and CDR2 FYNNEI. The CDR3 reads CASSKQGHEQYF. CDR3 nucleotides: TGTGCCAGCAGCAAACAGGGCCACGAGCAGTACTTC. Together with reference TRBV2 and TRBJ2-7, the CDR3 gives the full variable domain: EPEVTQTPSHQVTQMGQEVILRCVPISNHLYFYWYRQILGQKVEFLVSFYNNEISEKSEIFDDQFSVERPDGSNFTLKIRSTKLEDSAMYFCASSKQGHEQYFGPGTRLTVT.

The chain couples TRBV9 to TRBJ2-7; TRBD1 matches 9 bases. CDR1 and CDR2 (germline): SGDLS, YYNGEE. The CDR3 is 15 residues long. V shed 4 bases, J shed 1 base, and the junction held 6 bases outside the gene matches. CDR3 sequence reads: CASSPSGTGSYEQYF. In DNA form, the CDR3 reads TGTGCCAGCAGCCCTTCCGGGACAGGGTCCTACGAGCAGTACTTC.

The chain has TRBV5-1 and TRBJ2-2; the D gene is possibly TRBD1 (6 bases). V was cut by 3 bases and J by 1 base, with 7 bases left in between. The V gene's germline CDR1 is SGHRS and CDR2 YFSETQ. This CDR3 region has 14 residues. For the CDR3, the DNA is TGCGCCAGCAGCTCGACAGGGAACACCGGGGAGCTGTTTTTT. Its translation is CASSSTGNTGELFF.

The gene calls are TRBV10-2 and TRBJ1-3; tentatively, D is TRBD1 (5 bases). The germline V gene has CDR1 WSHSY and CDR2 SAAADI. V dropped 8 bases and J dropped 2 bases, with 10 bases sitting between them. The CDR3 is 13 residues long. The CDR3: CASQGSTGNTIYF. In nucleotides, the CDR3 is TGCGCCAGCCAGGGATCCACTGGAAACACCATATATTTT.

The chain combines TRBV3-1 (or the pseudogene TRBV3-2) with TRBJ1-1; TRBD1 matches at 8 bases. J was trimmed by 5 bases and V by 3 bases; bases with no gene match: 2. The CDR3 consists of 13 residues. Per germline, CDR1 LGHDT and CDR2 YNNKEL (reference sequence). CDR3 sequence: CASSHTGGTEAFF. The CDR3 bases are TGTGCCAGCAGCCATACAGGGGGGACTGAAGCTTTCTTT.

This sequence joins TRBV19 and TRBJ2-6, with D tentatively TRBD1 (6 bases). The CDR3 runs to 15 residues. The germline V gene encodes CDR1 LNHDA and CDR2 SQIVND (reference sequence). With 8 bases removed from V and 4 bases from J, the gap between germline ends came to 15 bases. Written as DNA, the CDR3 is TGTGCCAGTGAAACAGGGAAATTCGGGGCCAACGTCCTGACTTTC. Translation gives CASETGKFGANVLTF.

The V and J genes are TRBV9 and TRBJ2-1, with 8 nucleotides matching TRBD1. The germline gives CDR1 SGDLS, CDR2 YYNGEE. CDR3 size: 15 residues. Unmatched junction bases numbered 9, after V lost 6 bases and J lost 4 bases. In DNA form, the CDR3 reads TGTGCCAGCAACCCGAACGGACAGGGTTACAATGAGCAGTTCTTC. It specifies CASNPNGQGYNEQFF.

In its sample, this clone was seen a few times. This rearrangement joins TRBV6-5 to TRBJ1-2; TRBD1 is a possible D gene (6 bases). CDR1 MNHEY and CDR2 SVGAGI come from the germline V gene. Between the trimmed V and J ends, which lost 5 bases and 1 base, there was a span of 11 bases. This CDR3 has 14 amino acids. The CDR3 bases are TGTGCCAGCAGTCCGCGGACAGATAACTATGGCTACACCTTC. This codes for CASSPRTDNYGYTF.

The chain recombines TRBV9 with TRBJ1-2; tentatively, D is TRBD1 (5 bases). This CDR3 is built from 14 residues. With 4 bases removed from V and 1 base from J, the gap between germline ends came to 11 bases. Per the germline V gene, CDR1 is SGDLS and CDR2 is YYNGEE. CDR3: CASSSRQLNYGYTF. The CDR3 region has the DNA TGTGCCAGCAGCTCGAGACAGCTTAACTATGGCTACACCTTC.

The chain recombines TRBV11-2 with TRBJ1-1; TRBD1 agrees at 10 bases. Germline CDR1 and CDR2: SGHAT and FQNNGV. J was trimmed by 13 bases and V by 5 bases; bases with no gene match: 4. The CDR3 spans 11 residues. The CDR3 region is CASSPGQGDFF. The CDR3 DNA is TGTGCCAGCAGCCCTGGACAGGGGGATTTCTTT.

This clone has just a few counts. The chain combines TRBV6-1 with TRBJ2-3, with D unclear. From germline, CDR1 is MNHNS and CDR2 SASEGT. V was clipped by 1 base and J by 2 bases, with 7 bases between them. CDR3 length equals 14 residues. CDR3 residues: CASSEGPLTDTQYF. The DNA of the CDR3 is TGTGCCAGCAGTGAAGGGCCACTCACAGATACGCAGTATTTT.

This rearrangement joins TRBV29-1 to TRBJ2-5, with D possibly called TRBD1 or TRBD2 (5 bases each). Germline CDR1 and CDR2: SQVTM and ANQGSEA. V was shortened by 5 bases and J by 4 bases, with 11 bases between the two germline ends. There are 12 residues in the CDR3. The CDR3 sequence: CSVTRGGETQYF. The CDR3 coding sequence is TGCAGCGTTACTAGGGGTGGAGAGACCCAGTACTTC.

The V and J genes are TRBV5-5 and TRBJ2-1; 9 bases line up with TRBD2. CDR1 SGHKS and CDR2 YYEKEE come from the germline V gene (reference sequence). The CDR3 has 15 amino acids. The ends lost 0 bases at V and 8 bases at J; junction bases unmatched: 6. CDR3 sequence (DNA): TGTGCCAGCAGCTTGGAGGGGACTAGCTTTTATGAGCAGTTCTTC. This translates into CASSLEGTSFYEQFF.

V and J are TRBV19 and TRBJ1-4; no definite D call. The germline V gene has CDR1 LNHDA and CDR2 SQIVND (reference sequence). Trimming took off 3 bases at V and 8 bases at J, with 4 bases between the two ends. The CDR3 runs to 11 residues. The CDR3 sequence: CASSITEKLFF. As DNA, the CDR3 is TGTGCCAGTAGTATTACCGAAAAACTGTTTTTT.

This chain connects TRBV11-2 to TRBJ2-7, with D possibly TRBD1 on 5 matching bases. The germline CDR1 and CDR2 sequences are SGHAT and FQNNGV. The CDR3 spans 18 residues. Trimming removed 3 bases at V and 1 base at J, with 22 bases between. For the CDR3, the DNA is TGTGCCAGCAGCTTCAGGGCTCTGTCAGACTCAAATTCCTACGAGCAGTACTTC. This translates into CASSFRALSDSNSYEQYF.